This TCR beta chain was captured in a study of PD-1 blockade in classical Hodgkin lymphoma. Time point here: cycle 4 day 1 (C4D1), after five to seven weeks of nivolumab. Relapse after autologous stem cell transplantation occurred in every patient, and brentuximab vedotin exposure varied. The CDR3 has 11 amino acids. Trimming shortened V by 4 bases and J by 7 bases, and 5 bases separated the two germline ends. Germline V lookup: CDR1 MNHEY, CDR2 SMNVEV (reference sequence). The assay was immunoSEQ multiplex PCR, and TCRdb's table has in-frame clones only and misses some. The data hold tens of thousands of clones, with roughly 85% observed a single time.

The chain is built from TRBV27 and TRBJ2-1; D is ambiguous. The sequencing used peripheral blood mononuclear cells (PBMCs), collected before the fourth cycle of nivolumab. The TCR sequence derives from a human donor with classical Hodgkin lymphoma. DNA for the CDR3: TGTGCCAGCAGTTCCCCAAATGAGCAGTTCTTC. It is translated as CASSSPNEQFF.